Each of the 8 T cell receptor beta chains below was sequenced from the same sample in a study of graft-versus-host responses after intestinal transplantation. Generated by immunoSEQ multiplex PCR, the TCRdb table keeps only in-frame clones and is missing some. The sample contains tens of thousands of clones, over 85% of which appear only once. Their antigens are not known. The material sequenced was unstimulated CD8+ T cells sorted from spleen or lymph node cells, taken before intestinal transplant. The receptors were gathered from a human donor who received an intestinal transplant.

The J gene is TRBJ2-7, the V gene TRBV25-1, with 7 bases fitting TRBD2. The CDR3 extends over 13 amino acids. After removal of 5 bases from V and 4 bases from J, the junction contained 5 bases not matched to a gene. Germline loops: CDR1 MGHDK, CDR2 SYGVNS. This chain's CDR3 is CASSSSGVYEQYF. CDR3 nucleotides: TGTGCCAGCAGTTCCAGCGGGGTTTACGAGCAGTACTTC.

The chain is built from TRBV5-1 and TRBJ2-7; D remains ambiguous. V was shortened by 1 base and J by 4 bases, with 9 bases between the two germline ends. The CDR3 is 13 residues long. Germline CDR1 is SGHRS and CDR2 is YFSETQ. The CDR3 region is CASSLSNMYEQYF. The CDR3 DNA sequence: TGCGCCAGCAGCTTGTCAAATATGTACGAGCAGTACTTC.

The chain is built from TRBV15 and TRBJ1-3; possibly TRBD1 for D (6 bases). The V and J ends lost 0 bases and 4 bases respectively, with 13 bases between them. The germline V gene has CDR1 LNHNV and CDR2 YYDKDF (reference sequence). This CDR3 is 16 amino acids long. The CDR3 region has the DNA TGTGCCACCAGCAGAGATAAGGGGGGATTCGGAAACACCATATATTTT. Translated, it gives CATSRDKGGFGNTIYF.

This sequence joins TRBV2 and TRBJ2-7, with 10 positions matching TRBD1. V was pared by 3 bases and J by 3 bases, with 8 bases of the junction left unmatched. CDR1 is SNHLY and CDR2 is FYNNEI in the germline V gene. This CDR3 spans 16 amino acids. In DNA form, the CDR3 reads TGTGCCAGCAGTGAGGGTGGGACAGGGGCTTTCTACGAGCAGTACTTC. Its protein product is CASSEGGTGAFYEQYF.

The chain has TRBV7-9 and TRBJ1-2, with 9 bases that match TRBD1. Germline V CDR1 and CDR2: SEHNR, FQNEAQ (reference sequence). V shed 4 bases, J shed 4 bases, and the junction held 7 bases outside the gene matches. This CDR3 contains 15 residues. The CDR3 sequence is CASSSTLTGGYGYTF. The CDR3 DNA is TGTGCCAGCAGCTCGACACTGACAGGGGGCTATGGCTACACCTTC.

The gene calls are TRBV5-1 and TRBJ2-1; 8 positions agree with TRBD1. Germline assignment: CDR1 SGHRS and CDR2 YFSETQ. The CDR3 totals 17 residues. Losses at the gene ends were 4 bases for V and 6 bases for J; bases not matched to a gene: 15. The CDR3 DNA is TGCGCCAGCAGCGGGGGACCGGACAGGGAATACATCAATGAGCAGTTCTTC. Translated: CASSGGPDREYINEQFF.

The chain joins TRBV5-6 to TRBJ2-7, with D perhaps being TRBD1 or TRBD2 (5 bases each). Trimming took 4 bases from V and 2 from J, leaving 19 bases between them. Germline assignment: CDR1 SGHDT and CDR2 YYEEEE. CDR3 size: 16 residues. CDR3 residues: CASSPFGGTITYEQYF. CDR3 nucleotides: TGTGCCAGCAGCCCCTTTGGGGGTACAATCACCTACGAGCAGTACTTC.

This chain links TRBV6-1 with TRBJ2-7; TRBD1 agrees at 8 bases. Per the germline V gene, CDR1 is MNHNS and CDR2 is SASEGT. The junction had 4 bases not matched to a gene; V was cut back by 1 base and J by 2 bases. The CDR3 is 15 residues long. The CDR3 loop is CASSEGGQETYEQYF. CDR3 nucleotide sequence: TGTGCCAGCAGTGAAGGGGGACAGGAAACCTACGAGCAGTACTTC.